This is a list of T cell receptor beta chains from one sample in a study of ipilimumab plus nivolumab after autologous stem cell transplantation. Sequencing used immunoSEQ multiplex PCR; TCRdb keeps in-frame clones, though not all of them. This table has about 40,000 clones, 80% to 95% appearing once. The sample here was PBMCs, taken in a trial of ipilimumab plus nivolumab as post-transplant consolidation. These receptors came from a male donor with multiple myeloma. Both conserved end residues are part of each CDR3. A D gene is named only where the DNA matches it firmly. A row's size may be missing; if present it is once, few, many or a size class.

cdr3_aa: CASSQGGGTYEQYF
cdr3_nt: TGTGCCAGCAGCCAGGGGGGGGGAACCTACGAGCAGTACTTC
d_call: -
v_call: TRBV7-6
j_call: TRBJ2-7
clone_size: -
cdr3_length: 14

cdr3_aa: CASRGRAPENTEAFF
cdr3_nt: TGTGCCAGCAGGGGCCGGGCCCCAGAGAACACTGAAGCTTTCTTT
d_call: -
v_call: TRBV7-3
j_call: TRBJ1-1
clone_size: -
cdr3_length: 15

cdr3_aa: CASSMGQGANQPQHF
cdr3_nt: TGTGCCAGCAGTATGGGACAGGGAGCCAATCAGCCCCAGCATTTT
d_call: TRBD1
v_call: TRBV6-1
j_call: TRBJ1-5
clone_size: -
cdr3_length: 15

cdr3_aa: CASSLAGSRDTQYF
cdr3_nt: TGCGCCAGCAGCTTGGCCGGTAGTAGAGATACGCAGTATTTT
d_call: -
v_call: TRBV5-1
j_call: TRBJ2-3
clone_size: -
cdr3_length: 14

cdr3_aa: CASSGRGWGTDTQYF
cdr3_nt: TGTGCCAGCAGTGGACGCGGGTGGGGTACAGATACGCAGTATTTT
d_call: -
v_call: TRBV27
j_call: TRBJ2-3
clone_size: -
cdr3_length: 15

cdr3_aa: CASGIGQGATDTQYF
cdr3_nt: TGTGCCAGCGGGATCGGACAGGGGGCGACAGATACGCAGTATTTT
d_call: TRBD1
v_call: TRBV5-5
j_call: TRBJ2-3
clone_size: -
cdr3_length: 15

cdr3_aa: CASSFYSGGQGSYEQYF
cdr3_nt: TGCGCCAGCAGCTTTTACTCCGGGGGCCAGGGGTCCTACGAGCAGTACTTC
d_call: -
v_call: TRBV5-1
j_call: TRBJ2-7
clone_size: -
cdr3_length: 17

cdr3_aa: CASSATGQRGEKLFF
cdr3_nt: TGTGCCAGCAGTGCCACAGGGCAGAGGGGAGAAAAACTGTTTTTT
d_call: -
v_call: TRBV6-1
j_call: TRBJ1-4
clone_size: -
cdr3_length: 15

cdr3_aa: CASSLVGLAGETQYF
cdr3_nt: TGTGCCAGCAGCTTAGTGGGCCTAGCGGGCGAGACCCAGTACTTC
d_call: TRBD2
v_call: TRBV7-7
j_call: TRBJ2-5
clone_size: -
cdr3_length: 15

cdr3_aa: CATSREDRVHEQYF
cdr3_nt: TGTGCCACCAGCAGAGAGGACAGGGTCCACGAGCAGTACTTC
d_call: TRBD1
v_call: TRBV15
j_call: TRBJ2-7
clone_size: -
cdr3_length: 14

cdr3_aa: CASSHDRFNEKLFF
cdr3_nt: TGCGCCAGCAGCCACGACAGGTTTAATGAAAAACTGTTTTTT
d_call: -
v_call: TRBV4-3
j_call: TRBJ1-4
clone_size: -
cdr3_length: 14

cdr3_aa: CASSLNGGPETQYF
cdr3_nt: TGTGCCAGCAGCTTAAATGGGGGCCCGGAGACCCAGTACTTC
d_call: -
v_call: TRBV7-3
j_call: TRBJ2-5
clone_size: -
cdr3_length: 14

cdr3_aa: CASSLDVLGAYNEQFF
cdr3_nt: TGTGCCAGCAGCTTGGATGTGCTGGGCGCCTACAATGAGCAGTTCTTC
d_call: -
v_call: TRBV5-6
j_call: TRBJ2-1
clone_size: -
cdr3_length: 16

cdr3_aa: CPGLAGGHNYERYF
cdr3_nt: TGCCCGGGACTAGCGGGAGGGCACAACTACGAGCGGTACTTC
d_call: TRBD2
v_call: TRBV7-3
j_call: TRBJ2-7
clone_size: -
cdr3_length: 14

cdr3_aa: CASSVPRDRDNEQFF
cdr3_nt: TGTGCCAGCAGTGTACCCCGGGACAGGGACAATGAGCAGTTCTTC
d_call: TRBD1
v_call: TRBV27
j_call: TRBJ2-1
clone_size: -
cdr3_length: 15

cdr3_aa: CASSLVRADGAEAFF
cdr3_nt: TGTGCCAGCAGCTTAGTCAGAGCGGACGGCGCTGAAGCTTTCTTT
d_call: -
v_call: TRBV7-8
j_call: TRBJ1-1
clone_size: -
cdr3_length: 15

cdr3_aa: CASSEARKLNTGELFF
cdr3_nt: TGTGCCAGCAGTGAAGCGAGGAAACTGAACACCGGGGAGCTGTTTTTT
d_call: -
v_call: TRBV6-1
j_call: TRBJ2-2
clone_size: -
cdr3_length: 16

cdr3_aa: CASNRALRAFNQPQHF
cdr3_nt: TGTGCCAGCAATAGGGCACTTCGGGCCTTCAATCAGCCCCAGCATTTT
d_call: -
v_call: TRBV28
j_call: TRBJ1-5
clone_size: -
cdr3_length: 16

cdr3_aa: CASSLEPGIYGYTF
cdr3_nt: TGTGCCAGCAGCTTAGAACCGGGCATCTATGGCTACACCTTC
d_call: -
v_call: TRBV11-2
j_call: TRBJ1-2
clone_size: -
cdr3_length: 14

cdr3_aa: CASSKPGTSGACSYEQYF
cdr3_nt: TGTGCCAGCAGCAAACCCGGGACTAGCGGGGCCTGCTCCTACGAGCAGTACTTC
d_call: -
v_call: TRBV21-1
j_call: TRBJ2-7
clone_size: -
cdr3_length: 18

cdr3_aa: CASSILPPMDRYQETQYF
cdr3_nt: TGTGCCAGTAGTATATTGCCACCAATGGACAGGTACCAAGAGACCCAGTACTTC
d_call: TRBD1
v_call: TRBV19
j_call: TRBJ2-5
clone_size: few
cdr3_length: 18

cdr3_aa: CASSSPRTGGNTIYF
cdr3_nt: TGTGCCAGCAGCTCTCCGAGAACAGGAGGAAACACCATATATTTT
d_call: -
v_call: TRBV7-6
j_call: TRBJ1-3
clone_size: -
cdr3_length: 15

cdr3_aa: CASNYGGSYNEQFF
cdr3_nt: TGTGCCAGCAACTACGGGGGCTCCTACAATGAGCAGTTCTTC
d_call: -
v_call: TRBV7-8
j_call: TRBJ2-1
clone_size: once
cdr3_length: 14

cdr3_aa: CASSFSRDSPLHF
cdr3_nt: TGTGCCAGCAGCTTTTCTAGAGATTCACCCCTCCACTTT
d_call: -
v_call: TRBV7-2
j_call: TRBJ1-6
clone_size: -
cdr3_length: 13

cdr3_aa: CASSEWQYYGYTF
cdr3_nt: TGTGCCAGCAGTGAATGGCAGTACTATGGCTACACCTTC
d_call: -
v_call: TRBV2
j_call: TRBJ1-2
clone_size: -
cdr3_length: 13

cdr3_aa: CASSQGQFPNYGYTF
cdr3_nt: TGCGCCAGCAGCCAAGGACAGTTTCCTAACTATGGCTACACCTTC
d_call: -
v_call: TRBV4-3
j_call: TRBJ1-2
clone_size: -
cdr3_length: 15

cdr3_aa: CASSTGQGEVGYTF
cdr3_nt: TGTGCCAGCAGCACCGGACAAGGCGAGGTTGGCTACACCTTC
d_call: -
v_call: TRBV9
j_call: TRBJ1-2
clone_size: -
cdr3_length: 14

cdr3_aa: CASRGRGGTEAFF
cdr3_nt: TGCGCCAGCAGGGGACGGGGGGGAACTGAAGCTTTCTTT
d_call: -
v_call: TRBV5-1
j_call: TRBJ1-1
clone_size: -
cdr3_length: 13

cdr3_aa: CASSFSGVTLIRNEQFF
cdr3_nt: TGTGCCAGCAGTTTTTCGGGTGTCACCCTCATCCGCAATGAGCAGTTCTTC
d_call: -
v_call: TRBV28
j_call: TRBJ2-1
clone_size: medium-sized
cdr3_length: 17

cdr3_aa: CASSRPRGPETQYF
cdr3_nt: TGTGCCAGCAGCCGTCCCCGGGGCCCAGAGACCCAGTACTTC
d_call: -
v_call: TRBV28
j_call: TRBJ2-5
clone_size: -
cdr3_length: 14

cdr3_aa: CASSIRGQTSYEQYF
cdr3_nt: TGTGCCAGTAGTATAAGGGGACAGACCTCCTACGAGCAGTACTTC
d_call: TRBD1
v_call: TRBV19
j_call: TRBJ2-7
clone_size: -
cdr3_length: 15

cdr3_aa: CASSTFGGVGGYTF
cdr3_nt: TGTGCCAGCAGTACCTTCGGGGGGGTGGGGGGCTACACCTTC
d_call: -
v_call: TRBV28
j_call: TRBJ1-2
clone_size: -
cdr3_length: 14

cdr3_aa: CASSVGGQAQNYGYTF
cdr3_nt: TGTGCCAGCAGCGTAGGGGGACAGGCTCAAAACTATGGCTACACCTTC
d_call: TRBD1
v_call: TRBV9
j_call: TRBJ1-2
clone_size: medium-sized
cdr3_length: 16

cdr3_aa: CASSLSSHETQYF
cdr3_nt: TGTGCCAGCAGTTTATCTTCCCACGAGACCCAGTACTTC
d_call: -
v_call: TRBV27
j_call: TRBJ2-5
clone_size: -
cdr3_length: 13

cdr3_aa: CARKWSGEQYF
cdr3_nt: TGTGCCAGAAAATGGTCGGGCGAGCAGTACTTC
d_call: -
v_call: TRBV5-3
j_call: TRBJ2-7
clone_size: -
cdr3_length: 11

cdr3_aa: CASSFQGGTGELFF
cdr3_nt: TGTGCCAGCAGCTTCCAGGGTGGAACCGGGGAGCTGTTTTTT
d_call: -
v_call: TRBV7-2
j_call: TRBJ2-2
clone_size: few
cdr3_length: 14

cdr3_aa: CASSVAYEQYF
cdr3_nt: TGTGCCAGCAGCGTCGCCTACGAGCAGTACTTC
d_call: -
v_call: TRBV7-9
j_call: TRBJ2-7
clone_size: -
cdr3_length: 11

cdr3_aa: CATSRGDRRNEQFF
cdr3_nt: TGTGCCACCAGCAGAGGGGACAGGAGGAATGAGCAGTTCTTC
d_call: TRBD1
v_call: TRBV15
j_call: TRBJ2-1
clone_size: -
cdr3_length: 14

cdr3_aa: CASRTSRDRDGYTF
cdr3_nt: TGTGCCAGCAGAACCTCTAGGGACAGGGATGGCTACACCTTC
d_call: TRBD1
v_call: TRBV6-5
j_call: TRBJ1-2
clone_size: -
cdr3_length: 14

cdr3_aa: CASSSPWTGDRNEQFF
cdr3_nt: TGTGCCAGCAGCTCCCCGTGGACGGGAGACCGCAATGAGCAGTTCTTC
d_call: -
v_call: TRBV27
j_call: TRBJ2-1
clone_size: -
cdr3_length: 16

cdr3_aa: CASSRPGTGYNEQFF
cdr3_nt: TGTGCCAGCAGTCGCCCCGGGACTGGCTACAATGAGCAGTTCTTC
d_call: -
v_call: TRBV6-5
j_call: TRBJ2-1
clone_size: -
cdr3_length: 15

cdr3_aa: CASSQGRGSTGDTQYF
cdr3_nt: TGTGCCAGCAGCCAAGGACGCGGAAGTACAGGGGATACGCAGTATTTT
d_call: -
v_call: TRBV4-2
j_call: TRBJ2-3
clone_size: -
cdr3_length: 16

cdr3_aa: CASSKTGLSYEQYF
cdr3_nt: TGTGCCAGCAGCAAGACAGGGTTGAGCTACGAGCAGTACTTC
d_call: TRBD1
v_call: TRBV5-4
j_call: TRBJ2-7
clone_size: -
cdr3_length: 14

cdr3_aa: CASGLAGTRTYNEQFF
cdr3_nt: TGTGCTAGTGGTTTGGCCGGGACTAGGACCTACAATGAGCAGTTCTTC
d_call: TRBD2
v_call: TRBV12-5
j_call: TRBJ2-1
clone_size: -
cdr3_length: 16

cdr3_aa: CASSQEVQETQYF
cdr3_nt: TGTGCCAGCAGCCAAGAGGTCCAAGAGACCCAGTACTTC
d_call: -
v_call: TRBV4-2
j_call: TRBJ2-5
clone_size: once
cdr3_length: 13